The 23 T cell receptor beta chains below all came from one sample that was sequenced in a study of PD-1 blockade in classical Hodgkin lymphoma. Assay used: immunoSEQ multiplex PCR; TCRdb lists only in-frame clones, some missing. This sample carries roughly 50,000 clones, about 84% of them seen once, and the ten largest clones take 16%. In every patient, relapse followed autologous stem cell transplantation, while exposure to brentuximab vedotin differed. The sequenced sample was peripheral blood mononuclear cells (PBMCs), obtained at baseline. These receptors all come from a human donor with classical Hodgkin lymphoma.

The CDR3 loop reads CASSSPTQAPRGYTF. The CDR3 DNA reads as TGTGCCAGCAGCTCCCCCACGCAGGCGCCAAGGGGCTACACCTTC. The rearrangement joins TRBV7-2 to TRBJ1-2; no firm D call. The CDR3 covers 15 residues. Between the trimmed V and J ends, which lost 4 bases and 8 bases, there was a span of 20 bases. Germline loops: CDR1 SGHTA, CDR2 FQGNSA.

The rearrangement uses TRBV30 and TRBJ2-5; 8 positions agree with TRBD2. The CDR3 length is 13 residues. Germline CDR1 and CDR2: GTSNPN and SVGIG (reference sequence). After removal of 3 bases from V and 4 bases from J, the junction contained 4 bases not matched to a gene. CDR3 amino acids: CAWRKLAGETQYF. CDR3 coding DNA: TGTGCCTGGAGAAAGCTAGCGGGAGAGACCCAGTACTTC.

CDR3 loop: CASSPLPGGLTDTQYF. Here the CDR3 DNA reads TGTGCCAGCAGTCCACTGCCTGGGGGCCTCACAGATACGCAGTATTTT. The chain couples TRBV6-4 to TRBJ2-3, with D perhaps TRBD1 (6 bases). V lost 5 bases, J lost 2 bases, and 17 bases lay in between. Germline values: CDR1 MRHNA, CDR2 SNTAGT. The CDR3 extends over 16 amino acids.

J is TRBJ2-1 and V is TRBV6-1; the D gene could be TRBD1 or TRBD2 (5 bases each). This CDR3 has 16 residues. Germline CDR1 reads MNHNS; CDR2 reads SASEGT. V shed 4 bases and J shed 3 bases, with 16 bases lying between them. This CDR3 reads CASSARTFGGYNEQFF. The CDR3 DNA is TGTGCCAGCAGTGCCCGGACTTTTGGGGGCTACAATGAGCAGTTCTTC.

The V call is TRBV5-4, the J call TRBJ2-1, with 9 bases that match TRBD2. V dropped 2 bases and J dropped 3; count of bases not matched to a gene: 3. Germline V gives CDR1 SGHNT, CDR2 YYREEE (reference sequence). There are 15 residues in the CDR3. CDR3: CASSLAGGVYNEQFF. The CDR3 region has the DNA TGTGCCAGCAGCTTAGCGGGAGGTGTCTACAATGAGCAGTTCTTC.

The V call is TRBV6-6, the J call TRBJ2-3; D remains unclear. Germline lookup yields CDR1 MNHNY and CDR2 SVGAGI (reference sequence). The CDR3 consists of 14 residues. Deletions cut 8 bases from V and 1 base from J, with 13 bases between. CDR3 sequence: CASHKPGGTDTQYF. For the CDR3, the DNA is TGTGCCAGCCATAAACCGGGCGGCACAGATACGCAGTATTTT.

The chain is built from TRBV18 and TRBJ1-4; D is unclear. The CDR3 is made up of 13 amino acids. CDR1 and CDR2 from the germline V gene are KGHSH and LQKENI. V was clipped by 3 bases and J by 8 bases, with 10 bases between them. In DNA, the CDR3 is TGTGCCAGCTCACCGAGGGCCGAAGAAAAACTGTTTTTT. This sequence encodes CASSPRAEEKLFF.

This clone occurred once. The chain combines TRBV7-9 with TRBJ2-1; 9 nucleotides align to TRBD1. The CDR3 covers 16 residues. The V and J ends lost 0 bases and 6 bases, in that order; junction bases with no gene match: 6. CDR1 is SEHNR, CDR2 FQNEAQ, per germline (reference sequence). The CDR3 loop reads CASSLARDRVFNEQFF. In nucleotides, the CDR3 is TGTGCCAGCAGCTTAGCGCGGGACAGGGTTTTCAATGAGCAGTTCTTC.

J is TRBJ2-7 and V is TRBV15, with D hard to call. Germline V lookup: CDR1 LNHNV, CDR2 YYDKDF (reference sequence). The CDR3 totals 15 residues. The V end was cut by 0 bases, the J end by 3 bases, with 12 bases between. DNA for the CDR3: TGTGCCACCAGCAGAGAATTATCAGGCCGCTACGAGCAGTACTTC. Translating gives CATSRELSGRYEQYF.

Here the CDR3 reads CASSYPGGTGHNEQFF. The CDR3 DNA reads TGTGCCAGCAGTTACCCAGGGGGGACAGGACACAATGAGCAGTTCTTC. V usage is TRBV6-6 and J usage is TRBJ2-1; the match to TRBD1 covers 8 bases. Per germline, CDR1 MNHNY and CDR2 SVGAGI (reference sequence). Trimming at V came to 2 bases and at J to 5 bases, leaving 8 bases not matched to a gene. The CDR3 sequence is 16 residues long.

The chain is built from TRBV2 and TRBJ2-1; the D call may be TRBD1 or TRBD2 (5 bases each). The CDR3 is made up of 15 amino acids. V was cut by 1 base and J by 0 bases, with 7 bases left in between. Germline V gene sequence: CDR1 SNHLY, CDR2 FYNNEI. The CDR3 is CASSEEGTSYNEQFF. DNA of the CDR3: TGTGCCAGCAGTGAAGAGGGGACCTCCTACAATGAGCAGTTCTTC.

The rearrangement uses TRBV4-3 and TRBJ2-1, with D tentatively TRBD2 (5 bases). Germline loops: CDR1 LGHNA, CDR2 YSLEER. The CDR3 has 15 residues. Trimming took off 0 bases at V and 7 bases at J, with 13 bases between the two ends. The CDR3 DNA is TGCGCCAGCAGCCAAGAGGGGAGTTCCCCTAATGAGCAGTTCTTC. It translates to CASSQEGSSPNEQFF.

The J gene is TRBJ1-1, the V gene TRBV29-1, with D maybe TRBD1 (5 bases). Trimming removed 4 bases at V and 3 bases at J, with 9 bases between. The germline gives CDR1 SQVTM, CDR2 ANQGSEA. This CDR3 contains 12 residues. The CDR3 nucleotides are TGCAGCGTTGGGGGCTTGTACACTGAAGCTTTCTTT. Translating gives CSVGGLYTEAFF.

This chain joins TRBV7-3 and TRBJ2-7; D is uncertain. V gave up 5 bases and J gave up 5 bases, with 13 bases separating them. Germline CDR1 is SGHTA and CDR2 is FQGTGA. The CDR3 totals 13 residues. CDR3 in amino acids: CASSLGSVNEQYF. As DNA, the CDR3 is TGTGCCAGCAGCCTTGGGTCGGTCAACGAGCAGTACTTC.

CDR3 DNA sequence: TGTGCCAGCAGCTTAATCGGAGGGGGCTACAATGAGCAGTTCTTC. It is translated as CASSLIGGGYNEQFF. The V gene is TRBV7-3, the J gene TRBJ2-1, with D perhaps given as TRBD1 or TRBD2 (6 bases each). This CDR3 has 15 amino acids. Germline V gives CDR1 SGHTA, CDR2 FQGTGA. V was trimmed by 1 base and J by 3 bases, leaving 10 bases between them.

The genes are TRBV18 and TRBJ1-1; perhaps TRBD1 as D (6 bases). The CDR3 extends over 15 amino acids. V lost 1 base, J lost 3 bases, and 12 bases lay in between. Germline CDR1 reads KGHSH; CDR2 reads LQKENI. The CDR3 DNA reads TGTGCCAGCTCACCACAGGGGGGAGGGGACACTGAAGCTTTCTTT. This codes for CASSPQGGGDTEAFF. Full variable domain (rest looked up from reference TRBV18 and TRBJ1-1): NAGVMQNPRHLVRRRGQEARLRCSPMKGHSHVYWYRQLPEEGLKFMVYLQKENIIDESGMPKERFSAEFPKEGPSILRIQQVVRGDSAAYFCASSPQGGGDTEAFFGQGTRLTVV.

The rearrangement uses TRBV30 and TRBJ2-2; unclear D gene. This CDR3 region has 13 residues. Trimming took 0 bases from V and 5 from J, leaving 7 bases between them. Per the germline V gene, CDR1 is GTSNPN and CDR2 is SVGIG (reference sequence). As DNA, the CDR3 is TGTGCCTGGAGTGTAGTCGGAACCGGGGAGCTGTTTTTT. Residues: CAWSVVGTGELFF.

The table lists this clone with a few counts. The rearrangement links TRBV6-5 to TRBJ1-5; D may be TRBD1 (6 bases). This CDR3 has 15 residues. Trimming left V 2 bases short and J 4 bases short, with 12 bases between. Per germline, CDR1 MNHEY and CDR2 SVGAGI. The CDR3: CASSYRGGGNQPQHF. As DNA, the CDR3 is TGTGCCAGCAGTTACCGGGGAGGGGGAAATCAGCCCCAGCATTTT.

V usage is TRBV5-1 and J usage is TRBJ1-1; no definite D call. CDR1 is SGHRS, CDR2 YFSETQ, per germline. V lost 2 bases and J lost 4, with 12 bases in between. The CDR3 is 14 amino acids. The CDR3 here is CASSFGQEGTEAFF. The CDR3 DNA sequence: TGCGCCAGCAGCTTTGGGCAGGAGGGCACTGAAGCTTTCTTT.

The chain joins TRBV4-1 to TRBJ2-3, with D maybe TRBD2 (7 bases). Germline values: CDR1 MGHRA, CDR2 YSYEKL. The CDR3 contains 17 residues. V was pared by 0 bases and J by 6 bases, with 19 bases between. CDR3 amino acids: CASSQDGGAGRGDTQYF. DNA of the CDR3: TGCGCCAGCAGCCAAGATGGGGGGGCGGGACGAGGGGATACGCAGTATTTT.

The J gene is TRBJ1-5, the V gene TRBV7-2; D is ambiguous. The CDR3 covers 15 residues. V lost 3 bases and J lost 0, with 9 bases in between. Germline-derived CDR1 and CDR2 are SGHTA and FQGNSA. CDR3 sequence reads: CASSFTEASNQPQHF. The CDR3, as DNA: TGTGCCAGCAGCTTTACTGAAGCTAGCAATCAGCCCCAGCATTTT.

This rearrangement joins TRBV5-1 to TRBJ1-6; no definite D call. The CDR3 loop spans 13 amino acids. V dropped 0 bases and J dropped 8 bases, with 6 bases sitting between them. From germline, CDR1 is SGHRS and CDR2 YFSETQ. In DNA form, the CDR3 reads TGCGCCAGCAGCTTGGAAACCCATTCACCCCTCCACTTT. Protein: CASSLETHSPLHF. The full variable domain, its missing parts supplied by reference TRBV5-1 and TRBJ1-6, is KAGVTQTPRYLIKTRGQQVTLSCSPISGHRSVSWYQQTPGQGLQFLFEYFSETQRNKGNFPGRFSGRQFSNSRSEMNVSTLELGDSALYLCASSLETHSPLHFGNGTRLTVT.

The chain joins TRBV30 to TRBJ2-5; 8 nucleotides match TRBD1. The trim removed 4 bases at V and 5 bases at J, leaving 15 bases unmatched. Germline values: CDR1 GTSNPN, CDR2 SVGIG (reference sequence). The length of the CDR3 is 16 residues. The CDR3 coding sequence is TGTGCCTGGACCCCTACGCGGACAGGGATTTGGGAGACCCAGTACTTC. Translation gives CAWTPTRTGIWETQYF.